This passage covers 2 T cell receptor beta chains from one sample sequenced in a study of shared clonotypes between healthy human individuals. Assay used: immunoSEQ multiplex PCR; TCRdb lists only in-frame clones, some missing. The data contain over a million clones, around 97% of them singletons. Material: naive CD4+ T cells sorted from blood. Specified subset: CD45RA+ positively selected. The receptors originated from a man aged 30-40 years in good health.

The genes are TRBV28 and TRBJ1-1, with no clear D. V lost 8 bases, J lost 5 bases, and 9 bases lay in between. The CDR3 is made up of 11 amino acids. The germline CDR1 and CDR2 sequences are MDHEN and SYDVKM. The CDR3 is CASWGGTEAFF. The CDR3 nucleotides read TGTGCCAGCTGGGGAGGGACTGAAGCTTTCTTT.

The genes are TRBV5-4 and TRBJ2-7; D may be TRBD2 (5 bases). CDR1 SGHNT and CDR2 YYREEE come from the germline V gene (reference sequence). There are 14 residues in the CDR3. V lost 4 bases and J 1 base, leaving 12 bases between the germline ends. CDR3 DNA: TGTGCCAGCAGCAGAGAAGCGGAATCCTACGAGCAGTACTTC. Protein sequence: CASSREAESYEQYF.